The subject of this entry is one T cell receptor beta chain. Trimming cost V 4 bases and J 4 bases; bases outside gene matches: 0. Germline V CDR1 and CDR2: SGHDN, FVKESK. The CDR3 extends over 13 amino acids. The entry originates in a study of blood T cell repertoires in COVID-19. Study summary: PBMCs, B-cell-depleted T cells, or T cells provided the cDNA or gDNA that made up the material.

The table came from immunoSEQ multiplex PCR; TCRdb's copy has only in-frame clones and leaves some out. The sample includes some 200,000 clones, 80% of them seen just once. The chain employs TRBV14 and TRBJ1-3; TRBD1 agrees at 8 bases. Sequencing was carried out using PBMCs or T cells enriched from blood (not recorded which). The receptor was isolated from a woman aged 40-49 years with acute COVID-19. The CDR3 coding sequence is TGTGCCAGCAGCCGGGACAGGGGAAACACCATATATTTT. Its protein is CASSRDRGNTIYF.